This TCR beta chain is drawn from a study of cytomegalovirus exposure and HLA in healthy donors. Study outcomes and limitations: The authors excluded some V segments, including TRBV6-2 and TRBV6-3, as indistinguishable. Later analysis showed TCR association rates varying by HLA locus, highest for DRB1 and lowest for HLA-C. HLA-A and HLA-B allele assignments for most subjects were reportedly predicted accurately using TCR beta sequences.

With regard to this clone: Its antigen is not identified.

Researchers ran the PCR with 60 Vbeta and 13 Jbeta primers. The table came from immunoSEQ multiplex PCR; TCRdb's copy has only in-frame clones and leaves some out. The sample holds approximately 180,000 clones; 70% to 90% are singletons and the top ten take 4.8%. The CDR3 has 14 residues. Germline V gives CDR1 SGHTS, CDR2 YDEGEE. After removal of 7 bases from V and 4 bases from J, the junction contained 9 bases not matched to a gene. The J gene is TRBJ2-3, the V gene TRBV5-8, with TRBD1 matching over 7 bases. Sequenced material: PBMCs. The sequence was collected from a girl under 18 in good health and CMV-seropositive. This CDR3 reads CASGAGTVPDTQYF. CDR3 nucleotide sequence: TGTGCCAGCGGCGCCGGGACAGTACCAGATACGCAGTATTTT.